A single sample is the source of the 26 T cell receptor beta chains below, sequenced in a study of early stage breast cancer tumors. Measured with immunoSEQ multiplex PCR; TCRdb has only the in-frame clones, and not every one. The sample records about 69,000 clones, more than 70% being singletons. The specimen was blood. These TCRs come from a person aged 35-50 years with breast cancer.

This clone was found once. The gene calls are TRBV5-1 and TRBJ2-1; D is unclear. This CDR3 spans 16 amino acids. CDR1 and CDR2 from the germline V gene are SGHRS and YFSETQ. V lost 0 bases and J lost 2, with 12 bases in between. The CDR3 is CASSLDQATTYNEQFF. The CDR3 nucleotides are TGCGCCAGCAGCTTGGATCAGGCGACAACCTACAATGAGCAGTTCTTC.

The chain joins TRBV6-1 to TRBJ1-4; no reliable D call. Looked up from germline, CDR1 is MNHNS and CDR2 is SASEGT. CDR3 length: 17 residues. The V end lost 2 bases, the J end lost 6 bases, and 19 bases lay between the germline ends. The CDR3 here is CASSERWGGSAYEKLFF. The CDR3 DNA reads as TGTGCCAGCAGTGAAAGGTGGGGAGGAAGTGCCTATGAAAAACTGTTTTTT.

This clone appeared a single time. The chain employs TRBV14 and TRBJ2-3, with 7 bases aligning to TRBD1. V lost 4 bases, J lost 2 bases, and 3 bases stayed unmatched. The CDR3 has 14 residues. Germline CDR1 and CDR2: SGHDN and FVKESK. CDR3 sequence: CASSRDRVTDTQYF. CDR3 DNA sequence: TGTGCCAGCAGCCGCGACAGGGTCACAGATACGCAGTATTTT.

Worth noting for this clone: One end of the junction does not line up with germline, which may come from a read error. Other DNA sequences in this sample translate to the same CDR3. As DNA, the CDR3 is TGTGCCAGTAGCTTAACCCACGAGCAGTACTTC. Translated: CASSLTHEQYF. The chain is built from TRBV11-2 and TRBJ2-7; D gene uncertain. Germline CDR1 SGHAT, CDR2 FQNNGV. The length of the CDR3 is 11 residues.

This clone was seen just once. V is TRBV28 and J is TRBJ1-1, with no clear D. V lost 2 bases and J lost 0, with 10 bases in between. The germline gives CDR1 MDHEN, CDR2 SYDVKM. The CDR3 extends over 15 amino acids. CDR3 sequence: CASSLIRSMNTEAFF. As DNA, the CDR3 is TGTGCCAGCAGTTTAATCCGATCCATGAACACTGAAGCTTTCTTT.

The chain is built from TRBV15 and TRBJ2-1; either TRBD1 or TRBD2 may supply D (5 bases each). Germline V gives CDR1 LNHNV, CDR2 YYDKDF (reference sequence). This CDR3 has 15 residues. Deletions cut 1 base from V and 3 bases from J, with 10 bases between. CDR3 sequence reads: CATSRGGRDYNEQFF. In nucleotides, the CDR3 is TGTGCCACCAGCAGAGGGGGACGGGACTACAATGAGCAGTTCTTC.

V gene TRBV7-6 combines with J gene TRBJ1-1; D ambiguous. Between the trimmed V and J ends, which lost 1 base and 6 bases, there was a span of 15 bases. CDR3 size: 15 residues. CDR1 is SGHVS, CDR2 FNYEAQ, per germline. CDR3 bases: TGTGCCAGCAGCTTAGACGTCAACTCCCTACCTGAAGCTTTCTTT. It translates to CASSLDVNSLPEAFF.

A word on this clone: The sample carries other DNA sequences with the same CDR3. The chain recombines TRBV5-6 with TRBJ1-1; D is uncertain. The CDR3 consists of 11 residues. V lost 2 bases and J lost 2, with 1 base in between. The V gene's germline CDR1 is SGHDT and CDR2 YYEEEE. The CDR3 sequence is CASSLNTEAFF. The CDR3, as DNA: TGTGCCAGCAGCTTAAACACTGAAGCTTTCTTT.

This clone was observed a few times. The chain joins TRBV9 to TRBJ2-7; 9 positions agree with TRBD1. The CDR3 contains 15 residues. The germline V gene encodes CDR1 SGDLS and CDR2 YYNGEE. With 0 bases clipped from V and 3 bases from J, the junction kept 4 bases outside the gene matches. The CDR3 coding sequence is TGTGCCAGCAGCGTAGAGGGACAGGGTTTCTACGAGCAGTACTTC. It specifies CASSVEGQGFYEQYF.

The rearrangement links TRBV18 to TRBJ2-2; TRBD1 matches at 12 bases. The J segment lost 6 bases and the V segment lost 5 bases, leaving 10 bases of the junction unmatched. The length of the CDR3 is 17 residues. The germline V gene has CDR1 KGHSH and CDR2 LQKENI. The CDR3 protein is CASSEGQGAKHAGELFF. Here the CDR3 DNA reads TGTGCCAGCTCAGAGGGACAGGGGGCAAAGCACGCCGGGGAGCTGTTTTTT.

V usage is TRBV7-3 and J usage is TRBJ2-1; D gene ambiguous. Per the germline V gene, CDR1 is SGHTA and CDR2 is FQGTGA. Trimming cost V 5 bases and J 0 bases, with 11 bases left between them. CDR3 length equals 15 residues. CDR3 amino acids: CASSRSSSSYNEQFF. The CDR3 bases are TGTGCCAGCAGCCGTAGCAGTAGCTCCTACAATGAGCAGTTCTTC.

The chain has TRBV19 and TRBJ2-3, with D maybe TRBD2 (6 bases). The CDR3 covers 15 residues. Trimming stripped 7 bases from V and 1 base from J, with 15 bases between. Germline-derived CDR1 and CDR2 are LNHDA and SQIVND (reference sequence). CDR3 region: CASTELGLRTDTQYF. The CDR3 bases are TGTGCCAGTACCGAACTGGGACTGCGCACAGATACGCAGTATTTT.

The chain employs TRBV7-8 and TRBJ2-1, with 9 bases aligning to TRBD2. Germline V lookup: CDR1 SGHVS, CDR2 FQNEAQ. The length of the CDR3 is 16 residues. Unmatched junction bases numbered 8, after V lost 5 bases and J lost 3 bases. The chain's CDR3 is CASSLLAGIYYNEQFF. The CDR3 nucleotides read TGTGCCAGCAGCCTCCTAGCGGGGATATACTACAATGAGCAGTTCTTC.

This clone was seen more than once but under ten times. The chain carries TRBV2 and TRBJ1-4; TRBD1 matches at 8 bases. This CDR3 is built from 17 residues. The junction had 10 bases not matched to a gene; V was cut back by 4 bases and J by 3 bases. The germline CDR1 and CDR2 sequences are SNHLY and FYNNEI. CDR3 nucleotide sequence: TGTGCCAGCAGTGGACAGGGGTTCATCTTACCTAATGAAAAACTGTTTTTT. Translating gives CASSGQGFILPNEKLFF.

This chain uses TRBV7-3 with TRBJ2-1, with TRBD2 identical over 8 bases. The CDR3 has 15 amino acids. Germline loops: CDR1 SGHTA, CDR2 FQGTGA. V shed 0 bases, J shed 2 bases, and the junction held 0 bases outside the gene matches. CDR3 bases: TGTGCCAGCAGCTTAACTAGCGGGACCTACAATGAGCAGTTCTTC. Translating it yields CASSLTSGTYNEQFF.

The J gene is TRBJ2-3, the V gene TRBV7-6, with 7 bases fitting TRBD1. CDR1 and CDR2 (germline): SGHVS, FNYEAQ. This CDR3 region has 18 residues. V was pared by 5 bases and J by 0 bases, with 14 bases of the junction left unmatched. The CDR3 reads CASSLLPGTAPSTDTQYF. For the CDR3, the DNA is TGTGCCAGCAGCCTCCTCCCTGGGACAGCGCCTAGCACAGATACGCAGTATTTT.

The DNA of the CDR3 is TGCGCCAGCAGGGAGGGGACTAGCGGGAGTTGGCCTGGGGCCAACGTCCTGACTTTC. It specifies CASREGTSGSWPGANVLTF. The rearrangement joins TRBV5-1 to TRBJ2-6, with 14 positions matching TRBD2. Trimming removed 5 bases from V and 2 bases from J; junction bases left unmatched: 9. The CDR3 sequence is 19 residues long. Germline-derived CDR1 and CDR2 are SGHRS and YFSETQ.

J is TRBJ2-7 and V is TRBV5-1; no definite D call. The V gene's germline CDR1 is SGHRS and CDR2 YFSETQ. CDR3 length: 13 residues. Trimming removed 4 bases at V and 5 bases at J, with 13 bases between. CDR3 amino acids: CASSPDPQDEQYF. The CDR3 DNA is TGCGCCAGCAGCCCGGACCCCCAGGACGAGCAGTACTTC.

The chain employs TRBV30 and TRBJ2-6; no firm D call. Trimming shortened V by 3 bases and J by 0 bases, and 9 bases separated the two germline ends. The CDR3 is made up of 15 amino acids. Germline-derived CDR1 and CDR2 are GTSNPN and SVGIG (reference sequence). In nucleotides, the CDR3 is TGTGCCTGGAGGGCCTACCTCTCTGGGGCCAACGTCCTGACTTTC. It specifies CAWRAYLSGANVLTF.

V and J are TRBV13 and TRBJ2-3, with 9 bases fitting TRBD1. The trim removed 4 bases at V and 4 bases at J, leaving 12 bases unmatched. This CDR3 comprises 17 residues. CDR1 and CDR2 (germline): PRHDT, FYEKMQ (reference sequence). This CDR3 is CASSSRRGQGWSDTQYF. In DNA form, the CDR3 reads TGTGCCAGCAGCTCTCGGCGGGGACAGGGTTGGTCAGATACGCAGTATTTT.

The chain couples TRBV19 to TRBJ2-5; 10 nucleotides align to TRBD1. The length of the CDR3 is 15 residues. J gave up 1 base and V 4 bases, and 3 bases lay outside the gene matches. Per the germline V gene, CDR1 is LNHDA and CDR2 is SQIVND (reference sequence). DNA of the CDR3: TGTGCCAGTAGTAATTGGGACAGGGGCCAAGAGACCCAGTACTTC. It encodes CASSNWDRGQETQYF.

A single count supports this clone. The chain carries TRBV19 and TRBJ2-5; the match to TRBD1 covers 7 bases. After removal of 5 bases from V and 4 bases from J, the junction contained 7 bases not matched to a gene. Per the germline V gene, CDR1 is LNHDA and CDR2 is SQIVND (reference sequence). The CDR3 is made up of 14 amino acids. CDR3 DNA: TGTGCCAGTAGTCGACAGGGAATAGGAGAGACCCAGTACTTC. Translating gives CASSRQGIGETQYF.

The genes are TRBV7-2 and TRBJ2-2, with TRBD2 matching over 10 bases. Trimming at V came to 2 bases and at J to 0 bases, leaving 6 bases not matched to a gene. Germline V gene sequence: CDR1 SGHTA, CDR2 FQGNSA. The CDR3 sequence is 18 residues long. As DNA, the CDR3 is TGTGCCAGCAGCTTAAATAGCGGGAGGCCCTCGAACACCGGGGAGCTGTTTTTT. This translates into CASSLNSGRPSNTGELFF.

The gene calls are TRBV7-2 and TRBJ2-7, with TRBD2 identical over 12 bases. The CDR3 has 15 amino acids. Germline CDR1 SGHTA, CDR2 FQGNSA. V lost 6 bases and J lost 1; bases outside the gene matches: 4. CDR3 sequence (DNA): TGTGCCAGCAGACCCGGGACTAGCGGGTCCTACGAGCAGTACTTC. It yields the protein CASRPGTSGSYEQYF.

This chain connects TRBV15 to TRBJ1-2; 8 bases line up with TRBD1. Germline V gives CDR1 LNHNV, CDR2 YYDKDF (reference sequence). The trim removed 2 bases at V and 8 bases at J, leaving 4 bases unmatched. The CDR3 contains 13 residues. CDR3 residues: CATSRRQGQGYTF. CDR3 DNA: TGTGCCACCAGCAGAAGACAGGGGCAAGGCTACACCTTC.

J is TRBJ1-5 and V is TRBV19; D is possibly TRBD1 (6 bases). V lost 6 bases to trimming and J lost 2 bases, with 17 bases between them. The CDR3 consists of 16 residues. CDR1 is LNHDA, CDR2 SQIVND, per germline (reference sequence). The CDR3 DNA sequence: TGTGCCAGTAGACAGAGCCAGGGGTATGGCAATCAGCCCCAGCATTTT. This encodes CASRQSQGYGNQPQHF.